The following is a T cell receptor beta chain sequence with its context. The sample belongs to a study of cytomegalovirus exposure and HLA in healthy donors. The CDR3 is 13 residues long. Germline loops: CDR1 MNHEY, CDR2 SMNVEV (reference sequence). V lost 6 bases, J lost 3 bases, and 2 bases stayed unmatched. The PCR made use of 60 Vbeta and 13 Jbeta primers. Assay: immunoSEQ multiplex PCR; the TCRdb copy retains only in-frame clones and omits some. The data contain 160,000 or so clones, 75% to 90% of them singletons. The sequence derives from a woman between 18 and 29 years old in good health and CMV-seronegative. Sequencing was carried out using PBMCs. V usage is TRBV27 and J usage is TRBJ1-5; 7 positions agree with TRBD1. CDR3 DNA: TGTGCCAGCAGGCAGGGGGTCAATCAGCCCCAGCATTTT. It encodes CASRQGVNQPQHF.